The 16 T cell receptor beta chains below come from one sample, sequenced in a study of response to subunit inactivated influenza vaccine. TCRdb independently ran MiXCR on the RT-PCR reads; one entry per CDR3 protein. The table includes 650,000 to 800,000 distinct CDR3 sequences, approximately 17% detected once. Specimen: PBMCs from blood, collected 4 to 6 days after vaccination. The receptors stem from a man over 45 who received an inactivated influenza vaccine.

This clonotype was seen only a few times. The chain recombines TRBV5-1 with TRBJ1-3; no clear D gene. The CDR3 is 18 residues long. Germline V gives CDR1 SGHRS, CDR2 YFSETQ. The V end was cut by 3 bases, the J end by 4 bases, with 23 bases between. In nucleotides, the CDR3 is TGCGCCAGCAGCTCCGCACTTGCCTCGAAGGGTTTCGGAAACACCATATATTTT. Amino acid sequence: CASSSALASKGFGNTIYF.

V gene TRBV7-8 combines with J gene TRBJ2-2; D is perhaps TRBD1 (5 bases). CDR3 length: 15 residues. Germline CDR1 is SGHVS and CDR2 is FQNEAQ. Trimming pared 8 bases from V and 2 bases from J, leaving 15 bases between. The CDR3 reads CASRLAGPNTGELFF. CDR3 nucleotide sequence: TGTGCCAGCCGATTGGCAGGGCCCAACACCGGGGAGCTGTTTTTT.

In its sample, this clonotype was seen a few times. The J gene is TRBJ2-5, the V gene TRBV11-2, with D tentatively TRBD2 (5 bases). This CDR3 spans 15 amino acids. Trimming removed 3 bases from V and 0 bases from J, with 11 bases in between. Germline loops: CDR1 SGHAT, CDR2 FQNNGV. This CDR3 is CASSFPPGYQETQYF. The CDR3 bases are TGTGCCAGCAGCTTCCCACCGGGGTACCAAGAGACCCAGTACTTC.

CDR3 region: CASSYGQGLDEQFF. As DNA, the CDR3 is TGTGCCAGCAGCTACGGACAGGGGCTCGATGAGCAGTTCTTC. The gene calls are TRBV5-6 and TRBJ2-1; 9 bases match TRBD1. Germline-derived CDR1 and CDR2 are SGHDT and YYEEEE. This CDR3 has 14 amino acids. Germline trimming cut 3 bases from V and 8 bases from J; bases unmatched to any gene: 6.

This clonotype was counted many times. The chain uses TRBV6-1 and TRBJ1-4; D is ambiguous. V shed 0 bases and J shed 4 bases, with 12 bases lying between them. CDR3 size: 16 residues. Germline CDR1 MNHNS, CDR2 SASEGT. The CDR3: CASSEAEGLINEKLFF. The DNA of the CDR3 is TGTGCCAGCAGTGAAGCTGAGGGATTGATTAATGAAAAACTGTTTTTT.

The sample holds many counts of this clonotype. This rearrangement joins TRBV12-3 or TRBV12-4 to TRBJ2-2; D remains ambiguous. Trimming removed 5 bases at V and 0 bases at J, with 13 bases between. This CDR3 has 16 amino acids. CDR3 residues: CASSPGSISNTGELFF. The CDR3 DNA is TGTGCCAGCAGTCCAGGCAGCATCTCGAACACCGGGGAGCTGTTTTTT.

This clonotype was observed a handful of times. The rearrangement joins TRBV5-1 to TRBJ2-7; 12 bases are a match to TRBD2. The CDR3 extends over 16 amino acids. Germline V gene sequence: CDR1 SGHRS, CDR2 YFSETQ. The V and J ends lost 4 bases and 0 bases, in that order; junction bases with no gene match: 5. CDR3 DNA sequence: TGCGCCAGCAGCCCGACTAGCGGGAGACACTCCTACGAGCAGTACTTC. This encodes CASSPTSGRHSYEQYF. The full variable domain, rest sourced from reference TRBV5-1 and TRBJ2-7, is KAGVTQTPRYLIKTRGQQVTLSCSPISGHRSVSWYQQTPGQGLQFLFEYFSETQRNKGNFPGRFSGRQFSNSRSEMNVSTLELGDSALYLCASSPTSGRHSYEQYFGPGTRLTVT.

A few counts support this clonotype. The CDR3 sequence is CSASPSSLVGETQYF. The CDR3 nucleotides are TGCAGTGCTAGTCCATCTAGCCTAGTCGGAGAGACCCAGTACTTC. The chain uses TRBV20-1 and TRBJ2-5; D is possibly TRBD2 (5 bases). V lost 3 bases and J lost 4, with 18 bases in between. The CDR3 is 15 residues long. The germline gives CDR1 DFQATT, CDR2 SNEGSKA (reference sequence).

The gene calls are TRBV28 and TRBJ2-7; no clear D. V lost 6 bases, J lost 4 bases, and 10 bases lay in between. From germline, CDR1 is MDHEN and CDR2 SYDVKM. The CDR3 extends over 12 amino acids. CDR3 protein: CASSLPKYEQYF. CDR3 nucleotides: TGTGCCAGCAGCCTGCCGAAATACGAGCAGTACTTC.

The chain carries TRBV3-1 and TRBJ1-1; a possible D gene is TRBD1 (6 bases). CDR3 length equals 12 residues. V dropped 1 base and J dropped 8 bases, with 8 bases sitting between them. Germline V lookup: CDR1 LGHDT, CDR2 YNNKEL (reference sequence). The CDR3 bases are TGTGCCAGCAGCCAAGGGACAGAAGAAGCTTTCTTT. Amino acid sequence: CASSQGTEEAFF.

This clonotype occurred once. This chain links TRBV19 with TRBJ2-7, with D uncertain. The V end lost 5 bases, the J end lost 12 bases, and 23 bases lay between the germline ends. Germline assignment: CDR1 LNHDA and CDR2 SQIVND (reference sequence). The CDR3 is made up of 14 amino acids. CDR3: CASSFSAPTSPRYF. CDR3 nucleotide sequence: TGTGCCAGTAGTTTTTCGGCCCCCACCAGCCCGCGGTACTTC.

This rearrangement joins TRBV6-1 to TRBJ2-3; TRBD1 agrees at 8 bases. V lost 4 bases, J lost 4 bases, and 7 bases stayed unmatched. This CDR3 comprises 15 residues. CDR1 and CDR2 from the germline V gene are MNHNS and SASEGT. CDR3 nucleotide sequence: TGTGCCAGCAGTGTCCGGGACAGGTCTTCAGATACGCAGTATTTT. It codes for CASSVRDRSSDTQYF.

The chain carries TRBV7-9 and TRBJ2-1; no firm D call. The CDR3 consists of 13 residues. The ends were cut back, 0 bases at V and 5 bases at J, with 5 bases in the middle. CDR1 SEHNR and CDR2 FQNEAQ come from the germline V gene (reference sequence). CDR3 sequence: CASSLAMNNEQFF. CDR3 coding DNA: TGTGCCAGCAGCTTAGCGATGAACAATGAGCAGTTCTTC.

The gene calls are TRBV20-1 and TRBJ2-4; D possibly corresponds to TRBD2 (6 bases). The germline V and J ends were trimmed by 8 bases and 0 bases, with 11 bases remaining between them. Germline lookup yields CDR1 DFQATT and CDR2 SNEGSKA (reference sequence). This CDR3 spans 13 amino acids. The CDR3 loop is CSTGVLAKNIQYF. CDR3 DNA: TGCAGTACGGGAGTCCTAGCCAAAAACATTCAGTACTTC.

This clonotype was seen many times. The J gene is TRBJ1-5, the V gene TRBV28; 7 bases align to TRBD1. CDR1 is MDHEN and CDR2 is SYDVKM in the germline V gene. This CDR3 has 13 amino acids. The V segment lost 6 bases and the J segment 4 bases; nucleotides outside the gene matches: 3. The CDR3 sequence: CASSWDSNQPQHF. The CDR3, as DNA: TGTGCCAGCAGCTGGGACAGTAATCAGCCCCAGCATTTT.

The J gene is TRBJ2-2, the V gene TRBV15; D perhaps matches TRBD1 (6 bases). Germline CDR1 is LNHNV and CDR2 is YYDKDF (reference sequence). Trimming took off 2 bases at V and 4 bases at J, with 17 bases between the two ends. The CDR3 consists of 17 residues. The CDR3 region is CATSRTRGRGGTGELFF. In DNA, the CDR3 is TGTGCCACCAGCAGAACCCGGGGCAGGGGCGGCACCGGGGAGCTGTTTTTT.